This record concerns one T cell receptor (beta chain) sequence. Its target is not known. The CDR3 sequence is 15 residues long. Trimming removed 3 bases at V and 1 base at J, with 11 bases between. Per the germline V gene, CDR1 is KGHSH and CDR2 is LQKENI. The data derive from a study of T cell responses to AZD1222 COVID-19 vaccine. Sequencing used immunoSEQ multiplex PCR; TCRdb keeps in-frame clones, though not all of them. This repertoire shows approximately 120,000 clones, roughly 86% found once; its top ten account for over 10%. Study findings and constraints: Of spike-specific TCRs, nearly half reportedly target regions left unmutated in variants. Clonal diversity may have been underestimated, and the donors were mostly white British, with more females than males. Spike as a whole was targeted by vaccine-associated CD4 TCRs, dominant at 160-218 and 743-854.

The V call is TRBV18, the J call TRBJ2-3; D possibly matches TRBD1 or TRBD2 (6 bases each). The TCR originated in an adult in good health. This sample comprised peripheral blood, obtained on day 0 of MenACWY control vaccination. This CDR3 reads CASSPPGAGTDTQYF. CDR3 sequence (DNA): TGTGCCAGCTCACCCCCGGGGGCCGGCACAGATACGCAGTATTTT.